This is a list of T cell receptor beta chains from one sample in a study of OX40 agonist ivuxolimab in advanced cancers. Using immunoSEQ multiplex PCR, the repertoire was profiled, and TCRdb retains in-frame clones only, with some absent. The sample records 60,000 to 95,000 clones, roughly 84% being singletons. The material was CD4+ or CD8+ T cells sorted from blood, obtained in a trial of the OX40 agonist ivuxolimab. The receptors were gathered from an adult with an advanced solid tumor such as melanoma, head and neck, liver or kidney cancer. Both conserved end residues are part of each CDR3. The D gene is left open where the match is weak. Not all rows give a size; the values are once, few, many and, for expanded clones, a class.

13 TRBJ2-5 TRBD1 . TRBV5-1 TGCGCCAGCAGCTTCGACAGGGTAGAGACCCAGTACTTC CASSFDRVETQYF
16 TRBJ1-1 TRBD1 . TRBV29-1 TGCAGCGTTCAGGACAGGGCAACCCAAAGGCTAACTGAAGCTTTCTTT CSVQDRATQRLTEAFF
14 TRBJ2-7 TRBD2 . TRBV4-1 TGCGCCAGCAGCCTCGGGGACTACGGTTACGAGCAGTACTTC CASSLGDYGYEQYF
13 TRBJ2-4 TRBD2 . TRBV5-1 TGCGCCAGCAGCTTGGATCTAGCGGGAGTTCAGTACTTC CASSLDLAGVQYF
14 TRBJ1-4 . few TRBV2 TGTGCCACCCACCCAGGTACAACTAATGAAAAACTGTTTTTT CATHPGTTNEKLFF
15 TRBJ2-2 . . TRBV6-5 TGTGCCAGCAGTTACAACAGGGCCCTCACCGGGGAGCTGTTTTTT CASSYNRALTGELFF
13 TRBJ1-3 . . TRBV6-6 TGTGCCAGCACCGCGGGAGGTGGAAACACCATATATTTT CASTAGGGNTIYF
19 TRBJ1-1 TRBD1 . TRBV6-1 TGTGCCAGCAGTGTACGGACAGGGGGCAAAAACGAAAGGCACACTGAAGCTTTCTTT CASSVRTGGKNERHTEAFF
15 TRBJ2-7 . . TRBV7-9 TGTGCCAGCAGCTTAGTCGTGTCTAGCTCCTACGAGCAGTACTTC CASSLVVSSSYEQYF
14 TRBJ1-2 . . TRBV10-3 TGTGCCATCAGTGAGTCGCTAGGATTAGATGGCTACACCTTC CAISESLGLDGYTF
14 TRBJ2-3 TRBD2 . TRBV9 TGTGCCAGCAGCGCGGGACTAGCAGCAGATACGCAGTATTTT CASSAGLAADTQYF
15 TRBJ2-7 . . TRBV19 TGTGCCAGTAGTAACAATGCGGGCTCCCCCTACGAGCAGTACTTC CASSNNAGSPYEQYF
15 TRBJ2-6 . . TRBV11-3 TGTGCCAGCAGCCACAGCAACTCTGGGGCCAACGTCCTGACTTTC CASSHSNSGANVLTF
13 TRBJ2-1 TRBD2 . TRBV29-1 TGCAGCGTCAGGGAGACTAGCGGGAGGCTTCAGTTCTTC CSVRETSGRLQFF
14 TRBJ1-4 TRBD1 . TRBV5-1 TGCGCCAGCAGCGTCCGGGACAGTAATGAAAAACTGTTTTTT CASSVRDSNEKLFF
18 TRBJ2-6 . . TRBV19 TGTGCCAGTGCCGGGGGGCCTATAGGGACTACTGGGGCCAACGTCCTGACTTTC CASAGGPIGTTGANVLTF
14 TRBJ2-1 . . TRBV2 TGTGCCAGCAGCTTAACCCAACGGTGGCATGAGCAGTTCTTC CASSLTQRWHEQFF
14 TRBJ2-3 . . TRBV5-5 TGTGCCAGCAGCTTCTTTGGGGAAACAGATACGCAGTATTTT CASSFFGETDTQYF
12 TRBJ1-5 . . TRBV7-9 TGTGCCAGCAGCTTAGACAATCAGCCCCAGCATTTT CASSLDNQPQHF
13 TRBJ1-2 TRBD1 . TRBV19 TGTGCCAGTAGCGGGACAGTTTCTTATGGCTACACCTTC CASSGTVSYGYTF
16 TRBJ2-2 TRBD2 once TRBV6-5 TGTGCCAGCAGTTACTCGTGGGGACTAGCGACCGGGGAGCTGTTTTTT CASSYSWGLATGELFF
13 TRBJ1-5 TRBD1 . TRBV28 TGTGCCAGCCAGGGACAGAAGAATCAGCCCCAGCATTTT CASQGQKNQPQHF
14 TRBJ1-5 . . TRBV2 TGTGCCAGCAGAATCCGGGACAATGATCAGCCCCAGCATTTT CASRIRDNDQPQHF
13 TRBJ1-1 . . TRBV11-2 TGTGCCAGCAGCGGACAGTTGAACACTGAAGCTTTCTTT CASSGQLNTEAFF
14 TRBJ2-1 . . TRBV19 TGTGCCAGTAGTATTGGCAGAGCTGGCAATGAGCAGTTCTTC CASSIGRAGNEQFF
15 TRBJ2-3 . . TRBV11-1 TGTGCCAGCAGCCCCAGGGTCGGCGGGGTAGATACGCAGTATTTT CASSPRVGGVDTQYF
12 TRBJ2-7 . . TRBV6-1 TGTGCCAGCAGTCGGATTGTGGGGGAGCAGTACTTC CASSRIVGEQYF
13 TRBJ1-2 . few TRBV28 TGTGCCAGCACCACCCCCCCCGGCTATGGCTACACCTTC CASTTPPGYGYTF
15 TRBJ1-2 . . TRBV28 TGTGCCAGCAGTTTATCTCTGGGGCATAACTATGGCTACACCTTC CASSLSLGHNYGYTF
14 TRBJ2-1 TRBD2 once TRBV25-1 TGTGCCAGCAGGATAGCGGGAAACTACAATGAGCAGTTCTTC CASRIAGNYNEQFF
10 TRBJ2-5 . . TRBV7-9 TGTGCCAGCAGCTCAGAGACCCAGTACTTC CASSSETQYF
15 TRBJ1-1 . . TRBV11-3 TGTGCCAGCAGCGCCGGACATAGCGAGAACACTGAAGCTTTCTTT CASSAGHSENTEAFF
14 TRBJ2-7 . . TRBV10-1 TGCGCCAGCAGTGAGGGGGGCAGGGGCTACGAGCAGTACTTC CASSEGGRGYEQYF
17 TRBJ2-1 TRBD2 . TRBV6-1 TGTGCCAGCAGTGAAGGGCTAGCGGGAGGTCGAAACAATGAGCAGTTCTTC CASSEGLAGGRNNEQFF
13 TRBJ1-2 . . TRBV7-9 TGTGCCAGCACCCCGGACAGCGTCTATGGCTACACCTTC CASTPDSVYGYTF
15 TRBJ2-4 TRBD2 . TRBV11-2 TGTGCCAGCAGCCTACCGGGTAGCGGGAGTAACATTCAGTACTTC CASSLPGSGSNIQYF
13 TRBJ2-7 . . TRBV5-1 TGCGCCAGCAGCACCGGGACACCTTACGAGCAGTACTTC CASSTGTPYEQYF
16 TRBJ1-2 TRBD1 . TRBV19 TGTGCCAGTAGTACCCCCGGGACAGGGAAGAACTATGGCTACACCTTC CASSTPGTGKNYGYTF
17 TRBJ1-5 TRBD1 . TRBV9 TGTGCCAGCAGCGCCGGGACAGGGGTTCTTGGCAATCAGCCCCAGCATTTT CASSAGTGVLGNQPQHF
14 TRBJ2-5 . once TRBV5-4 TGTGCCAGCAGCTTGGCGAACAGACAAGAGACCCAGTACTTC CASSLANRQETQYF
15 TRBJ2-2 . . TRBV19 TGTGCCAGTAGTTGGGACGGGGGGAACACCGGGGAGCTGTTTTTT CASSWDGGNTGELFF
15 TRBJ2-5 . . TRBV7-6 TGTGCCAGCAGCTTAGCGCGGGGCTCCACGGAGACCCAGTACTTC CASSLARGSTETQYF
14 TRBJ2-1 TRBD1 . TRBV6-1 TGTGCCAGCACGCTCGGGACAGGGATCAATGAGCAGTTCTTC CASTLGTGINEQFF